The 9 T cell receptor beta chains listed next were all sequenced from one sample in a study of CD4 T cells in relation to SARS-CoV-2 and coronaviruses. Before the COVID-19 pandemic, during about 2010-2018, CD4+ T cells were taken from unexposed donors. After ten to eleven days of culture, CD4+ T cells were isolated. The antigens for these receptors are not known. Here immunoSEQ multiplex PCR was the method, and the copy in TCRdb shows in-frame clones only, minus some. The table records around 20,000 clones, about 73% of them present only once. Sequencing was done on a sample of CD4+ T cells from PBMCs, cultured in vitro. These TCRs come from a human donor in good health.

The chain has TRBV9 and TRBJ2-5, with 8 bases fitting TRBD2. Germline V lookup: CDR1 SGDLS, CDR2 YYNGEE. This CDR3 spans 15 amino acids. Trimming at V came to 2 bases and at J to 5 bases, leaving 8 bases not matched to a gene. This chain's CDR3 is CASSVSPGLDETQYF. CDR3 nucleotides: TGTGCCAGCAGCGTCTCGCCGGGACTAGACGAGACCCAGTACTTC.

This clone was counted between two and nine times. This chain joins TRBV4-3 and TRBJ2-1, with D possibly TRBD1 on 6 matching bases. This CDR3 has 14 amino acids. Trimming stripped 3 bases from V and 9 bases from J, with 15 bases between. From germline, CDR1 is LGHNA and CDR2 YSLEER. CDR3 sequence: CASSQTGRSGEQFF. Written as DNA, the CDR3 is TGCGCCAGCAGCCAGACAGGCCGTTCAGGTGAGCAGTTCTTC.

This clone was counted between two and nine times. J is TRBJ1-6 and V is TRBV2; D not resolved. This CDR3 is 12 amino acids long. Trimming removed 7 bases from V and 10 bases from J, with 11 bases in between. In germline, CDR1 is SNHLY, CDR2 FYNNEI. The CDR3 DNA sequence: TGTGCCAGCAATGTCCGGGAATCACCCCTCCACTTT. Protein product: CASNVRESPLHF.

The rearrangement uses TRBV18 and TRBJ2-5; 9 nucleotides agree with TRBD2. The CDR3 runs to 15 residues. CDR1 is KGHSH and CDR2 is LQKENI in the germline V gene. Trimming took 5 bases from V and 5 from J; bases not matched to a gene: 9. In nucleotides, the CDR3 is TGTGCCAGCTCAACGCCGGGACTAGCCTTGGAGACCCAGTACTTC. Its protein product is CASSTPGLALETQYF. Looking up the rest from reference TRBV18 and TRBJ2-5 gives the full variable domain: NAGVMQNPRHLVRRRGQEARLRCSPMKGHSHVYWYRQLPEEGLKFMVYLQKENIIDESGMPKERFSAEFPKEGPSILRIQQVVRGDSAAYFCASSTPGLALETQYFGPGTRLLVL.

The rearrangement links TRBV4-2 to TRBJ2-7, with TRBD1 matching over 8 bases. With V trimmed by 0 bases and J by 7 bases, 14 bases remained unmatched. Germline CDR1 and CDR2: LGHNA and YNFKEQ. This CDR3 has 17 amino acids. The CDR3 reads CASSQDSEAGGWREQYF. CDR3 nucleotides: TGTGCCAGCAGCCAAGATAGTGAGGCAGGGGGCTGGAGGGAGCAGTACTTC.

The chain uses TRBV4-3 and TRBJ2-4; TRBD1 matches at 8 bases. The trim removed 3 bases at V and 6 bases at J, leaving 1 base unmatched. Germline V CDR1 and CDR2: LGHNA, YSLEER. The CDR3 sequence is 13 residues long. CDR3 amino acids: CASSHGQGNIQYF. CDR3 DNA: TGCGCCAGCAGCCATGGACAGGGAAACATTCAGTACTTC.

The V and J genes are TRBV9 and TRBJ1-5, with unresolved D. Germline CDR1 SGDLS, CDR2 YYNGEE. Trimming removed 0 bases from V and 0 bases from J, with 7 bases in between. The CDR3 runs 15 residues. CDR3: CASSVGEGSNQPQHF. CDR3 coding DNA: TGTGCCAGCAGCGTAGGTGAGGGTAGCAATCAGCCCCAGCATTTT. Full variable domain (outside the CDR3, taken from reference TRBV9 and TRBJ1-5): DSGVTQTPKHLITATGQRVTLRCSPRSGDLSVYWYQQSLDQGLQFLIQYYNGEERAKGNILERFSAQQFPDLHSELNLSSLELGDSALYFCASSVGEGSNQPQHFGDGTRLSIL.

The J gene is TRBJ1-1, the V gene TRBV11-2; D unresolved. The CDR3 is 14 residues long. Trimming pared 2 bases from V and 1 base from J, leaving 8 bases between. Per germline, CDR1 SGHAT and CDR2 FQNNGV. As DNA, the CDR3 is TGTGCCAGCAGCTTACAACCGCAGAACACTGAAGCTTTCTTT. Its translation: CASSLQPQNTEAFF.

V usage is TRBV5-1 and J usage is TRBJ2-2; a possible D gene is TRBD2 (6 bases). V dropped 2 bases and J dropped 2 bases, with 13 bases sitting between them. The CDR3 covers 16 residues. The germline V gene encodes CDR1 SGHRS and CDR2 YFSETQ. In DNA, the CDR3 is TGCGCCAGCAGCTTAACCGGGACTGGCAACACCGGGGAGCTGTTTTTT. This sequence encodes CASSLTGTGNTGELFF.